The clone carrying this T cell receptor beta chain was picked up a small number of times. This sample was taken from a study of shared clonotypes between healthy human individuals. Assay: immunoSEQ multiplex PCR; the TCRdb copy retains only in-frame clones and omits some. The sample consists of a few million clones, around 90% of them appearing once. This sequence was found in a man aged 18 to 30 in good health. Sequencing used naive CD4+ T cells sorted from blood. Subset here: CD45RA+ positively selected.

The CDR3 protein is CASRAQGVPPQHF. CDR3 DNA sequence: TGTGCCAGCAGAGCGCAGGGCGTTCCGCCCCAGCATTTT. The chain couples TRBV28 to TRBJ1-5, with a weak D call TRBD1 (5 bases). The CDR3 sequence is 13 residues long. Per the germline V gene, CDR1 is MDHEN and CDR2 is SYDVKM. The V end was cut by 6 bases, the J end by 9 bases, with 15 bases between.